This is a list of T cell receptor beta chains from one sample in a study of T cell responses to AZD1222 COVID-19 vaccine. Profiled with immunoSEQ multiplex PCR; TCRdb holds only in-frame clones, not every one. The table records approximately 150,000 clones, roughly nine tenths of them present only once. Material: peripheral blood, obtained 28 days after the second AZD1222 dose. These receptors all stem from an adult who received the AZD1222 COVID-19 vaccine. The CDR3 runs from the conserved cysteine through the conserved F or W. A D gene is named only where the DNA matches it firmly. Clone size is not always given. Where it is, it says once, few, many or a class for expanded clones.

clone_size j_call d_call v_call cdr3_aa cdr3_nt
NA TRBJ1-1 TRBD1 TRBV7-2 CASSSLGTGNTEAFF TGTGCCAGCAGCTCCCTAGGGACAGGAAACACTGAAGCTTTCTTT
NA TRBJ2-5 TRBD2 TRBV5-6 CASSSGLAAVQETQYF TGTGCCAGCAGCTCGGGACTAGCGGCCGTCCAAGAGACCCAGTACTTC
NA TRBJ1-2 NA TRBV7-2 CASSLEITGGTYGYTF TGTGCCAGCAGCTTAGAGATCACGGGAGGGACCTATGGCTACACCTTC
NA TRBJ2-7 NA TRBV6-6 CATGFAATYEQYF TGTGCCACCGGATTTGCGGCTACCTACGAGCAGTACTTC
NA TRBJ2-1 NA TRBV19 CASALGLNDNEQFF TGTGCCAGTGCTCTAGGACTCAACGACAATGAGCAGTTCTTC
NA TRBJ1-1 NA TRBV19 CASSAGHGGGTEAFF TGTGCCAGTAGTGCCGGTCACGGGGGAGGCACTGAAGCTTTCTTT
NA TRBJ2-7 NA TRBV6-2/TRBV6-3 CASSYSMRTAFYEQYF TGTGCCAGCAGTTACTCGATGAGGACAGCCTTTTACGAGCAGTACTTC
NA TRBJ1-1 NA TRBV4-1 CASSHTALHGANTEAFF TGCGCCAGCAGCCACACAGCTTTACATGGGGCGAACACTGAAGCTTTCTTT
NA TRBJ1-1 NA TRBV20-1 CSASSRMNTEAFF TGCAGTGCTAGTTCACGGATGAACACTGAAGCTTTCTTT
NA TRBJ2-7 NA TRBV29-1 CSVESGYEQYF TGCAGCGTTGAATCCGGCTACGAGCAGTACTTC
NA TRBJ2-7 NA TRBV12-3/TRBV12-4 CASSLPGAYEQYF TGTGCCAGCAGTTTGCCGGGAGCCTACGAGCAGTACTTC
few TRBJ1-2 NA TRBV25-1 CASSAGARGYTF TGTGCCAGCAGTGCGGGTGCGCGAGGCTACACCTTC
NA TRBJ1-3 NA TRBV5-1 CASRDGFSGNTIYF TGCGCCAGCAGGGACGGCTTCTCTGGAAACACCATATATTTT
NA TRBJ1-1 NA TRBV7-8 CASSLGRMNTEAFF TGTGCCAGCAGCTTAGGTCGGATGAACACTGAAGCTTTCTTT
NA TRBJ1-1 NA TRBV7-2 CASSLQAYRGAFF TGTGCCAGCAGCTTACAGGCCTACCGTGGAGCTTTCTTT
NA TRBJ1-2 NA TRBV27 CASSSKGGYTF TGTGCCAGCAGTTCGAAGGGTGGCTACACCTTC
NA TRBJ2-5 NA TRBV4-1 CASSQGRGLETQYF TGCGCCAGCAGCCAAGGGAGGGGGCTAGAGACCCAGTACTTC
NA TRBJ2-7 NA TRBV4-3 CASSQESGPTPYEQYF TGCGCCAGCAGCCAAGAGTCGGGGCCAACTCCCTACGAGCAGTACTTC
NA TRBJ1-2 TRBD1 TRBV3-1/TRBV3-2 CASSEGAWKRYTF TGTGCCAGCTCGGAGGGGGCCTGGAAGCGCTACACCTTC
NA TRBJ1-3 NA TRBV9 CASSVGFASSGNTIYF TGTGCCAGCAGCGTAGGGTTTGCCTCCTCTGGAAACACCATATATTTT
NA TRBJ1-2 NA TRBV27 CASTPKGHPFYGYTF TGTGCCAGCACCCCTAAGGGACACCCCTTTTATGGCTACACCTTC
NA TRBJ2-4 TRBD2 TRBV2 CASSGGGLAAKNIQYF TGTGCCAGCAGTGGGGGAGGACTAGCGGCGAAAAACATTCAGTACTTC
NA TRBJ2-2 NA TRBV10-3 CAIRTQVGGELFF TGTGCCATCCGGACACAGGTTGGCGGGGAGCTGTTTTTT
NA TRBJ1-2 TRBD1 TRBV28 CASSLLTGERKGYGYTF TGTGCCAGCAGTTTATTGACAGGGGAAAGGAAAGGCTATGGCTACACCTTC
NA TRBJ2-7 TRBD1 TRBV11-2 CASSQFGQGFYEQYF TGTGCCAGCAGTCAATTTGGACAGGGGTTCTACGAGCAGTACTTC
few TRBJ1-5 NA TRBV6-1 CASSEAGASNQPQHF TGTGCCAGCAGTGAAGCGGGGGCGAGCAATCAGCCCCAGCATTTT
NA TRBJ2-7 TRBD1 TRBV4-1 CASSQGLDRAYEQYF TGCGCCAGCAGCCAAGGGCTCGACAGGGCCTACGAGCAGTACTTC
once TRBJ2-7 TRBD1 TRBV4-2 CASSHGQGSYEQYF TGTGCCAGCAGCCATGGACAGGGATCCTACGAGCAGTACTTC
NA TRBJ2-1 TRBD2 TRBV12-5 CASGFRGLAGGLDEQFF TGTGCTAGTGGTTTTAGGGGACTAGCGGGGGGGCTGGATGAGCAGTTCTTC
NA TRBJ2-2 NA TRBV5-4 CASSKGQGITGELFF TGTGCCAGCAGCAAGGGGCAGGGGATCACCGGGGAGCTGTTTTTT
few TRBJ1-2 NA TRBV19 CASSPLLYGYTF TGTGCCAGTAGCCCCCTCTTATATGGCTACACCTTC
NA TRBJ2-7 NA TRBV7-8 CASSLDVLSSYEQYF TGTGCCAGCAGCTTAGATGTCTTAAGCTCCTACGAGCAGTACTTC
NA TRBJ1-1 NA TRBV2 CASRTGESTEAFF TGTGCCAGCAGGACTGGGGAGAGCACTGAAGCTTTCTTT
NA TRBJ1-2 NA TRBV3-1/TRBV3-2 CASSPGPGTNYGYTF TGTGCCAGCAGCCCGGGGCCTGGAACTAACTATGGCTACACCTTC
few TRBJ2-7 NA TRBV5-1 CASSPTKEAPYEQYF TGCGCCAGCAGCCCCACGAAGGAGGCCCCCTACGAGCAGTACTTC
NA TRBJ1-1 NA TRBV3-1/TRBV3-2 CASSQLGPATEAFF TGTGCCAGCAGCCAGCTGGGGCCGGCAACTGAAGCTTTCTTT
NA TRBJ1-2 TRBD1 TRBV7-2 CASSHRGRYGYTF TGTGCCAGCAGCCACAGGGGAAGGTATGGCTACACCTTC
few TRBJ1-1 NA TRBV25-1 CASSDGGTEAFF TGTGCCAGCAGTGATGGGGGCACTGAAGCTTTCTTT
NA TRBJ1-2 TRBD1 TRBV2 CASSEWGQGAYGYTF TGTGCCAGCAGTGAATGGGGACAGGGTGCCTATGGCTACACCTTC
NA TRBJ2-7 NA TRBV11-2 CASSLDRDYEQYF TGTGCCAGCAGCTTAGATCGGGACTACGAGCAGTACTTC
NA TRBJ1-1 TRBD1 TRBV6-5 CASSHGTGLNTEAFF TGTGCCAGCAGTCACGGGACAGGGCTGAACACTGAAGCTTTCTTT
NA TRBJ2-1 TRBD1 TRBV7-2 CASSFTGVSYNEQFF TGTGCCAGCAGCTTTACAGGGGTCTCCTACAATGAGCAGTTCTTC
few TRBJ1-1 NA TRBV18 CASSPHSEMNTEAFF TGTGCCAGCTCACCACACAGTGAGATGAACACTGAAGCTTTCTTT
NA TRBJ2-7 NA TRBV9 CASGDEQYF TGTGCCAGCGGGGACGAGCAGTACTTC
NA TRBJ1-1 TRBD1 TRBV5-6 CASSPDRDTEAFF TGTGCCAGCAGCCCTGACAGGGACACTGAAGCTTTCTTT
NA TRBJ1-5 NA TRBV7-9 CASSPEDGINQPQHF TGTGCCAGCAGCCCGGAGGACGGGATCAATCAGCCCCAGCATTTT
NA TRBJ2-2 NA TRBV19 CASMDSTGELFF TGTGCCAGTATGGATTCCACCGGGGAGCTGTTTTTT
NA TRBJ2-3 NA TRBV7-8 CASSQIQGMIRTDTQYF TGTGCCAGCAGCCAAATACAGGGAATGATTCGCACAGATACGCAGTATTTT
once TRBJ2-2 TRBD2 TRBV5-4 CASSSTSGGTDGELFF TGTGCCAGCAGCTCCACTAGCGGGGGAACCGACGGGGAGCTGTTTTTT
NA TRBJ1-2 NA TRBV5-5 CASSGEGVLFDGYTF TGTGCCAGCAGCGGGGAGGGGGTACTATTTGATGGCTACACCTTC
NA TRBJ1-2 NA TRBV18 CASSPAGGVHYGYTF TGTGCCAGCTCACCAGCGGGAGGGGTACACTATGGCTACACCTTC
NA TRBJ1-2 NA TRBV3-1/TRBV3-2 CASSLSRGGYYGYTF TGTGCCAGCAGCCTCTCCCGGGGGGGTTACTATGGCTACACCTTC
NA TRBJ2-7 TRBD1 TRBV3-1/TRBV3-2 CASSLRTTGAYSSYEQYF TGTGCCAGCAGCCTCCGTACCACAGGGGCCTATTCGTCCTACGAGCAGTACTTC
NA TRBJ2-2 NA TRBV4-1 CASTRVGTAETGELFF TGCGCCAGCACCCGAGTAGGCACAGCCGAGACCGGGGAGCTGTTTTTT
NA TRBJ2-7 NA TRBV5-8 CASSRGGTLYEQYF TGTGCCAGCAGCCGCGGAGGGACACTCTACGAGCAGTACTTC
NA TRBJ1-2 NA TRBV3-1/TRBV3-2 CASSQDLGQSGYTF TGTGCCAGCAGCCAAGATCTGGGGCAATCTGGCTACACCTTC
NA TRBJ2-7 NA TRBV7-9 CATSLSHSYYEQYF TGTGCCACCTCACTCTCTCACTCATATTACGAGCAGTACTTC
NA TRBJ2-3 NA TRBV18 CASFIPHSLWRGGTDTQYF TGTGCCAGCTTCATTCCCCACTCACTGTGGCGCGGGGGCACAGATACGCAGTATTTT
NA TRBJ1-4 NA TRBV5-6 CASTGGSGFGEKLFF TGTGCCAGCACCGGGGGCTCTGGGTTTGGCGAAAAACTGTTTTTT